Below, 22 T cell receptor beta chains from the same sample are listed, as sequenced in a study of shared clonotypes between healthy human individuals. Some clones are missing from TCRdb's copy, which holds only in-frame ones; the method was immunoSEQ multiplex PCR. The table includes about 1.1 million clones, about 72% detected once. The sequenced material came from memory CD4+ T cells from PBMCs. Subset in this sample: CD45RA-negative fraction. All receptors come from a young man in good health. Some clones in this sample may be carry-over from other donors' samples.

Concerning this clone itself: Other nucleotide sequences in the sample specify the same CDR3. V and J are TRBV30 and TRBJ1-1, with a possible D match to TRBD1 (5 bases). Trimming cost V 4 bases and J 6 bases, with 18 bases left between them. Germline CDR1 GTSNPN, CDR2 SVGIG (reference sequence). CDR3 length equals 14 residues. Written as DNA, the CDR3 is TGTGCCTGGAAGCGGTGGGACTCCAGCCCTGAAGCTTTCTTT. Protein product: CAWKRWDSSPEAFF.

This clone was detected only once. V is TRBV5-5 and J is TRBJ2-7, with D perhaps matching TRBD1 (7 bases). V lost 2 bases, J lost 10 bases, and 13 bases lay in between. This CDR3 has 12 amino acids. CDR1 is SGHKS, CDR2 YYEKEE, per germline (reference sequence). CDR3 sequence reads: CASSFETGTQYF. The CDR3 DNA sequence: TGTGCCAGCAGCTTTGAGACAGGGACTCAGTACTTC. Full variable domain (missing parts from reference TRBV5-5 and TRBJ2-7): DAGVTQSPTHLIKTRGQQVTLRCSPISGHKSVSWYQQVLGQGPQFIFQYYEKEERGRGNFPDRFSARQFPNYSSELNVNALLLGDSALYLCASSFETGTQYFGPGTRLTVT.

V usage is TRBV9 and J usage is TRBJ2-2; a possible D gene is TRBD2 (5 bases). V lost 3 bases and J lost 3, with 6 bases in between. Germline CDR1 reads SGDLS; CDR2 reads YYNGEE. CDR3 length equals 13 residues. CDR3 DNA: TGTGCCAGCAGCGCGGACTACACCGGGGAGCTGTTTTTT. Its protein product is CASSADYTGELFF.

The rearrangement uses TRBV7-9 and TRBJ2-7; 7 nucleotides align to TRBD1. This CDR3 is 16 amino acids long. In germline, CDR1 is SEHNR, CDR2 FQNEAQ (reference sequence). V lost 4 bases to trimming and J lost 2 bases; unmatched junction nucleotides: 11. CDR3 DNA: TGTGCCAGCAGCTGGCAACCAGGGGACAGCCCCTACGAGCAGTACTTC. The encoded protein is CASSWQPGDSPYEQYF.

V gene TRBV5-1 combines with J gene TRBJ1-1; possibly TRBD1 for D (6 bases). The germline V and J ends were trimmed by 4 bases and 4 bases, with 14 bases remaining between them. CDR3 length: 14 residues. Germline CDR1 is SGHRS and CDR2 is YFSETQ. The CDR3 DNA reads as TGCGCCAGCAGCACCAGGGGTGGGGGCACTGAAGCTTTCTTT. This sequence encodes CASSTRGGGTEAFF.

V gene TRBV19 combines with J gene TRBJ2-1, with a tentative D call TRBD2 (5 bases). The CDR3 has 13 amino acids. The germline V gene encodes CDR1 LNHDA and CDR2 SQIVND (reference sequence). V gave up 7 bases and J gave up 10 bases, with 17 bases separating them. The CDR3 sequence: CASTEGVPHEQFF. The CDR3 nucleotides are TGTGCCAGTACCGAGGGAGTCCCTCACGAGCAGTTCTTC.

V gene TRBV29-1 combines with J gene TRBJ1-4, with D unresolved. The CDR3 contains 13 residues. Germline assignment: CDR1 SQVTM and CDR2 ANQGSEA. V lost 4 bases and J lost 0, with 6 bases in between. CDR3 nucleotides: TGCAGCGTTGCTGCACCAACTAATGAAAAACTGTTTTTT. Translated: CSVAAPTNEKLFF. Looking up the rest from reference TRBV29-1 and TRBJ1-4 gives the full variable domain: SAVISQKPSRDICQRGTSLTIQCQVDSQVTMMFWYRQQPGQSLTLIATANQGSEATYESGFVIDKFPISRPNLTFSTLTVSNMSPEDSSIYLCSVAAPTNEKLFFGSGTQLSVL.

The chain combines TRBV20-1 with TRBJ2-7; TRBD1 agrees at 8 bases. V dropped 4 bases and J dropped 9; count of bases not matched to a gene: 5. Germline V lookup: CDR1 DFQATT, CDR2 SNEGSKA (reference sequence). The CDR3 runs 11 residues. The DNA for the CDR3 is TGCAGTGCTACAGGGGGCGGTCTGCAGTACTTC. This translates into CSATGGGLQYF.

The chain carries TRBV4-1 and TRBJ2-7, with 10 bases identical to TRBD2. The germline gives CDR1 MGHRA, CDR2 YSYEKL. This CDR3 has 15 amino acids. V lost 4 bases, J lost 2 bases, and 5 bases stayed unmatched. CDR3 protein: CASSRRTSGTYEQYF. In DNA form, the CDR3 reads TGCGCCAGCAGCCGCAGGACTAGCGGTACCTACGAGCAGTACTTC.

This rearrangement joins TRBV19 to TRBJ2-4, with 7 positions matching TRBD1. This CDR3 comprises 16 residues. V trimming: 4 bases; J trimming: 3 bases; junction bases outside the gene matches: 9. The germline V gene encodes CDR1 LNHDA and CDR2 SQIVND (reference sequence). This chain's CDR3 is CASSTSTGWVKNIQYF. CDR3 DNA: TGTGCCAGTAGTACCTCGACAGGGTGGGTCAAAAACATTCAGTACTTC.

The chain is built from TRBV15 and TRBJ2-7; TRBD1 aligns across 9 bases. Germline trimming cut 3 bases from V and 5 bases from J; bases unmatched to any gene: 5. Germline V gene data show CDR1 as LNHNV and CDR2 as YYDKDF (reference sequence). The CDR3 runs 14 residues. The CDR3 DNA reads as TGTGCCACCAGCAGCCGGGACAGGGCGAACGAGCAGTACTTC. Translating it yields CATSSRDRANEQYF.

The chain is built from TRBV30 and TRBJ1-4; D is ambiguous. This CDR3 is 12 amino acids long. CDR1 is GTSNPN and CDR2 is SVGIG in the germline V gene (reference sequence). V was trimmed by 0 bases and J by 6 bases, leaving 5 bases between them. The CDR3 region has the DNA TGTGCCTGGAGTGTAATGGATGAAAAACTGTTTTTT. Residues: CAWSVMDEKLFF.

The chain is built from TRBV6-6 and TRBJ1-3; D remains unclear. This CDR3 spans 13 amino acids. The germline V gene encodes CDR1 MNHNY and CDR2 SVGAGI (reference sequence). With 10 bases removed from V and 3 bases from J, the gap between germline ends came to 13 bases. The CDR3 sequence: CATSPAVGNTIYF. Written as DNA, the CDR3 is TGTGCCACCTCTCCCGCGGTTGGAAACACCATATATTTT.

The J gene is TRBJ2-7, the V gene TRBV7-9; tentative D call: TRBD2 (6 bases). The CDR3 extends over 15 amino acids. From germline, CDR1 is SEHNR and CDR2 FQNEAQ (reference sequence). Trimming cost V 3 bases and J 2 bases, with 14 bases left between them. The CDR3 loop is CASSFGGTQAYEQYF. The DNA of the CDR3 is TGTGCCAGCAGCTTTGGAGGGACCCAGGCCTACGAGCAGTACTTC.

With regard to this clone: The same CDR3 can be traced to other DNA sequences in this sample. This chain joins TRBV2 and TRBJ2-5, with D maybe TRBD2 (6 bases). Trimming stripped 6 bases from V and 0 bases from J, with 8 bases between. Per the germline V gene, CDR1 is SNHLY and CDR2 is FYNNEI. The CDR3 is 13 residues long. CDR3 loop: CASRGDYQETQYF. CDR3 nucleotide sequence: TGTGCCAGCAGAGGGGACTACCAAGAGACCCAGTACTTC.

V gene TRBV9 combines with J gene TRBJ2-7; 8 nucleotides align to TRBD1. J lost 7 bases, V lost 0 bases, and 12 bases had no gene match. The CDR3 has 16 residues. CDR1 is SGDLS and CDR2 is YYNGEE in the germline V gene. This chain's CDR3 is CASSVAAARQGAEQYF. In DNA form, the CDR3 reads TGTGCCAGCAGCGTAGCTGCGGCCCGCCAGGGGGCAGAGCAGTACTTC.

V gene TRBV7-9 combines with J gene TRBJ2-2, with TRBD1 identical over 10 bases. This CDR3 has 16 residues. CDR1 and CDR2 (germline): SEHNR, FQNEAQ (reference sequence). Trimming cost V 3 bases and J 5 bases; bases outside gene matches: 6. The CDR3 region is CASSLPGQGRTGELFF. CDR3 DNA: TGTGCCAGCAGCTTGCCGGGACAGGGGAGGACCGGGGAGCTGTTTTTT.

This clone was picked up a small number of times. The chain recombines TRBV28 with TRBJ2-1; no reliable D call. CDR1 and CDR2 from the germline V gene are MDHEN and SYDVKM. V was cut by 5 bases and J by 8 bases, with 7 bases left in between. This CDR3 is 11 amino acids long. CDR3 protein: CASSQRDEQFF. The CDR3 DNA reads TGTGCCAGCAGTCAAAGGGATGAGCAGTTCTTC.

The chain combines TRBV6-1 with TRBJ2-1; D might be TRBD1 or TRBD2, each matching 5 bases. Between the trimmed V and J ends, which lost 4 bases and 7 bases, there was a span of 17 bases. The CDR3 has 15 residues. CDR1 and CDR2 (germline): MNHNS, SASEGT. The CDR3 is CASSGGTALRNEQFF. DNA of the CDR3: TGTGCCAGCAGTGGAGGGACGGCTTTGAGGAATGAGCAGTTCTTC.

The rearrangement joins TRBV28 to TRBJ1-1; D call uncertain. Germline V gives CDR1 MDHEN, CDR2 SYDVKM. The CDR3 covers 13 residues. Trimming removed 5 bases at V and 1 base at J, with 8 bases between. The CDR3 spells CASSDHRNTEAFF. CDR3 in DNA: TGTGCCAGCAGTGATCACAGGAACACTGAAGCTTTCTTT. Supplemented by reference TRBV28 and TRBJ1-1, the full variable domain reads DVKVTQSSRYLVKRTGEKVFLECVQDMDHENMFWYRQDPGLGLRLIYFSYDVKMKEKGDIPEGYSVSREKKERFSLILESASTNQTSMYLCASSDHRNTEAFFGQGTRLTVV.

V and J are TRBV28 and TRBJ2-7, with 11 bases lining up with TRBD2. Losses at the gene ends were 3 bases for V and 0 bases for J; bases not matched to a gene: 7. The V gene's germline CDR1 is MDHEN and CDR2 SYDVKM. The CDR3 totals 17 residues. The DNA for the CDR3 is TGTGCCAGCAGTTTGGTTCAACTAGCGGGAGTCTCCTACGAGCAGTACTTC. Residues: CASSLVQLAGVSYEQYF. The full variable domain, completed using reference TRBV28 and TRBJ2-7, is DVKVTQSSRYLVKRTGEKVFLECVQDMDHENMFWYRQDPGLGLRLIYFSYDVKMKEKGDIPEGYSVSREKKERFSLILESASTNQTSMYLCASSLVQLAGVSYEQYFGPGTRLTVT.

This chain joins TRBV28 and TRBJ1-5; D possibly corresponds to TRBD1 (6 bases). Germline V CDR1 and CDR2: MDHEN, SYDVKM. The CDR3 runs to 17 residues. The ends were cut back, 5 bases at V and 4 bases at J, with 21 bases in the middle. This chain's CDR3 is CASSAEQGVGGNQPQHF. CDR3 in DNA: TGTGCCAGCAGTGCAGAACAGGGTGTCGGCGGGAATCAGCCCCAGCATTTT. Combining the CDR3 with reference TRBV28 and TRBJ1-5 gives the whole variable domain DVKVTQSSRYLVKRTGEKVFLECVQDMDHENMFWYRQDPGLGLRLIYFSYDVKMKEKGDIPEGYSVSREKKERFSLILESASTNQTSMYLCASSAEQGVGGNQPQHFGDGTRLSIL.